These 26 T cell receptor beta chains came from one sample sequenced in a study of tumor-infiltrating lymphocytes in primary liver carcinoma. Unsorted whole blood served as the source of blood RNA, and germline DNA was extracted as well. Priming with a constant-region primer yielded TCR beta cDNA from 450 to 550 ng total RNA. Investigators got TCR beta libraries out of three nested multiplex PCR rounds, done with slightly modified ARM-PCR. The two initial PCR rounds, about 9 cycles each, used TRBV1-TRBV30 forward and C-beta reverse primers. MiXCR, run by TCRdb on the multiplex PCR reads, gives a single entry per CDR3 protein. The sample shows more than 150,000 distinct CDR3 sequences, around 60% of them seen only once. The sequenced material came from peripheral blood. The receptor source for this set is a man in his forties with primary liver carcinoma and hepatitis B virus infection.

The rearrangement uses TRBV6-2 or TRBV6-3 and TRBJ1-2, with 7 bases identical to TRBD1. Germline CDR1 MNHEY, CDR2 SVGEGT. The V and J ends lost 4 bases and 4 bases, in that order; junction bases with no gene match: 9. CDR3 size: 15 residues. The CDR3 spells CASSLQGYRPYGYTF. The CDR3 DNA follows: TGTGCCAGCAGTTTACAGGGGTACCGTCCCTATGGCTACACCTTC.

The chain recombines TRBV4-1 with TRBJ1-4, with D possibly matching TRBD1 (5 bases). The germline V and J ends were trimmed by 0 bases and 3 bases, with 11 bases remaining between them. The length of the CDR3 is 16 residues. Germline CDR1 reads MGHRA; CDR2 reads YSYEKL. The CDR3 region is CASSQDLRGPNEKLFF. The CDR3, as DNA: TGCGCCAGCAGCCAAGATCTCCGGGGCCCTAATGAAAAACTGTTTTTT.

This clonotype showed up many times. CDR3 coding DNA: TGTGCCAGCAGCCCATCGGGGGGGGGTTTCGCCTACGAGCAGTACTTC. Translating it yields CASSPSGGGFAYEQYF. The V and J genes are TRBV11-2 and TRBJ2-7; 8 positions agree with TRBD2. The CDR3 sequence is 16 residues long. The V gene's germline CDR1 is SGHAT and CDR2 FQNNGV. Unmatched junction bases numbered 11, after V lost 5 bases and J lost 2 bases.

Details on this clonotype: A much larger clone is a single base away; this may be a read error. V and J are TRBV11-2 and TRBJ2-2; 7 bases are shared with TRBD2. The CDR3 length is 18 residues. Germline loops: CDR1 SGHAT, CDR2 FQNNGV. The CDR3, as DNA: TGTGCCAGCATCTTAAACAGGCTCCGGGAGGCCAACACCGGGGGGCTGTTTTTT. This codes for CASILNRLREANTGGLFF.

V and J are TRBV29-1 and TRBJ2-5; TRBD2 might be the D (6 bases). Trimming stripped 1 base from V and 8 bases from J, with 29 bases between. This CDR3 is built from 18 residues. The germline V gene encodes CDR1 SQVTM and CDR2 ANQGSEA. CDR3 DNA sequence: TGCAGCGTTGAAGTGACGACTAGGGATTTGGAGCCCGACTTAACCCAGTACTTC. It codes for CSVEVTTRDLEPDLTQYF.

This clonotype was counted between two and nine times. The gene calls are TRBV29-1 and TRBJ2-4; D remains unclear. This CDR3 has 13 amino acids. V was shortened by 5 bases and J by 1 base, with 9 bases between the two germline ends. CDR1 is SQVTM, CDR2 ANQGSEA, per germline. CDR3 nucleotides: TGCAGCGTTTTAGAAGGGGCCAAAAACATTCAGTACTTC. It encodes CSVLEGAKNIQYF.

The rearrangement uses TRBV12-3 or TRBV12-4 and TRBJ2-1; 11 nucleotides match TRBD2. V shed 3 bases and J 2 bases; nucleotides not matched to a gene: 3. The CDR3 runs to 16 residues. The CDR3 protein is CASSFTSGSPYNEQFF. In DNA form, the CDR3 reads TGTGCCAGCAGTTTTACTAGCGGGAGCCCCTACAATGAGCAGTTCTTC.

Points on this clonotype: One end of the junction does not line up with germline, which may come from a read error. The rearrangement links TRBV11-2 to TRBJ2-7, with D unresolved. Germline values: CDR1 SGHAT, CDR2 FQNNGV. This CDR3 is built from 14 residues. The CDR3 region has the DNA TGTGCCAGCAGCTTAGACGACGGAGCCTGCGAGGAGTACTTC. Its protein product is CASSLDDGACEEYF.

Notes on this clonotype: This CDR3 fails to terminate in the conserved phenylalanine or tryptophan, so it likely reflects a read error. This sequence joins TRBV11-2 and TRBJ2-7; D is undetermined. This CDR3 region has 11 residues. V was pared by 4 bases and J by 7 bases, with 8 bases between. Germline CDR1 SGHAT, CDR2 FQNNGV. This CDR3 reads CASSWYIEQYL. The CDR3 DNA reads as TGTGCCAGCAGCTGGTATATTGAGCAGTACTTA.

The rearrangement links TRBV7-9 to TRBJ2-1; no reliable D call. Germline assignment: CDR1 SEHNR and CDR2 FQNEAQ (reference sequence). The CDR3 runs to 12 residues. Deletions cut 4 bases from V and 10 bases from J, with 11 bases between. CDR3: CASSSYEGEQFF. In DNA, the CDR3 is TGTGCCAGCAGCTCTTACGAAGGGGAGCAGTTCTTC. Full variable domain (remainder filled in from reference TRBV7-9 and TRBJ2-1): DTGVSQNPRHKITKRGQNVTFRCDPISEHNRLYWYRQTLGQGPEFLTYFQNEAQLEKSRLLSDRFSAERPKGSFSTLEIQRTEQGDSAMYLCASSSYEGEQFFGPGTRLTVL.

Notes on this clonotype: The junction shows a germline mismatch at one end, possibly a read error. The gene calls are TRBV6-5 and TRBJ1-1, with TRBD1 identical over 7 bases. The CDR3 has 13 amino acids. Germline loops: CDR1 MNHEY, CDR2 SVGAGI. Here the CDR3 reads CASRIQGDTETFF. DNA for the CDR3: TGTGCCAGCAGAATCCAGGGGGACACTGAAACTTTCTTT.

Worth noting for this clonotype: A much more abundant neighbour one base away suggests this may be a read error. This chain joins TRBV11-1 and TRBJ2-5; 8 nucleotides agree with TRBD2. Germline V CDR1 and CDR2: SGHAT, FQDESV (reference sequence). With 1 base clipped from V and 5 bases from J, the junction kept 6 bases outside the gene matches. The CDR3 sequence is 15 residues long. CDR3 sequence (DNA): TGTGCCAGCAGCTTAGTATCGGGAGGGCCTGAGACCCAGTACTTC. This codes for CASSLVSGGPETQYF.

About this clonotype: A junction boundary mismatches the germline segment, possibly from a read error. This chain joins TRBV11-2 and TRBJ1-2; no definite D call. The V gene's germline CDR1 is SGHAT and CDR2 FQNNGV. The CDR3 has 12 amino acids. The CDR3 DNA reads TGTGACAGCGGCACCGCCTCCTATGGCTACACCTTC. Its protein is CDSGTASYGYTF.

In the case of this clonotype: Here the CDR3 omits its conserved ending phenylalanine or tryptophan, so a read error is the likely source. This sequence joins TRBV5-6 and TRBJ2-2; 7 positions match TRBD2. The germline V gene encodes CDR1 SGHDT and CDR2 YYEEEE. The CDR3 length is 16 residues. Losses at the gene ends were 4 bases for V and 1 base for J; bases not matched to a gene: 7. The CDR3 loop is CASSGDSGWNTGELFL. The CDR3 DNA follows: TGTGCCAGCAGCGGTGATAGCGGGTGGAACACCGGGGAGCTGTTTCTT.

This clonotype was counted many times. The CDR3 loop reads CASSLSRNQFF. For the CDR3, the DNA is TGTGCCAGCAGCTTGTCACGTAATCAGTTCTTC. The rearrangement links TRBV11-2 to TRBJ2-1, with D uncertain. In germline, CDR1 is SGHAT, CDR2 FQNNGV. V was trimmed by 3 bases and J by 13 bases, leaving 10 bases between them. The CDR3 is made up of 11 amino acids.

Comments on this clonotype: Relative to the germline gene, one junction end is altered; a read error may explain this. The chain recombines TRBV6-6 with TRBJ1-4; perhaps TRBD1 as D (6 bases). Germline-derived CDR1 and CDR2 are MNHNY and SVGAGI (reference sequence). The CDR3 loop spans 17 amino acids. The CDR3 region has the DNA TGTGCTAGCAGTTGGACAGTAAATATCTCGGGAGGTGAAAAACTGTTTTTT. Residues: CASSWTVNISGGEKLFF.

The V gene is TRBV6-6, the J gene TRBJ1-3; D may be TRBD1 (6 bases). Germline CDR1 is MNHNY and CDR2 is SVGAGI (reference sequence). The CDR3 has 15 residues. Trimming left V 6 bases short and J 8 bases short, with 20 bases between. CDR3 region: CASSPPDSPVDTIYF. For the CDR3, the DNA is TGTGCCAGCAGCCCCCCGGACAGTCCGGTCGACACCATATATTTT.

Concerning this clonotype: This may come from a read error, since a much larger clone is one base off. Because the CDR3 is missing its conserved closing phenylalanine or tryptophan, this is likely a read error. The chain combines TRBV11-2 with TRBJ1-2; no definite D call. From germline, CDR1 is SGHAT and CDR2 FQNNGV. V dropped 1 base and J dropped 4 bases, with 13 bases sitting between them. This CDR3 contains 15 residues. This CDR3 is CASSLGEGEGYGYTI. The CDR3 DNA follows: TGTGCCAGCAGCTTAGGGGAGGGTGAGGGCTATGGCTACACCATC.

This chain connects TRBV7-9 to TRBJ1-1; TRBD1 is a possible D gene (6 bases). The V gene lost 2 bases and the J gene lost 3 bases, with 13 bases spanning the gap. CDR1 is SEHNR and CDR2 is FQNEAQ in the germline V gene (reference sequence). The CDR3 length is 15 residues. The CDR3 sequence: CASSLFGGTDTEAFF. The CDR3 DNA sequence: TGTGCCAGCAGCTTATTTGGGGGCACAGACACTGAAGCTTTCTTT. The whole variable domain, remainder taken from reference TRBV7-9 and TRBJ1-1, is DTGVSQNPRHKITKRGQNVTFRCDPISEHNRLYWYRQTLGQGPEFLTYFQNEAQLEKSRLLSDRFSAERPKGSFSTLEIQRTEQGDSAMYLCASSLFGGTDTEAFFGQGTRLTVV.

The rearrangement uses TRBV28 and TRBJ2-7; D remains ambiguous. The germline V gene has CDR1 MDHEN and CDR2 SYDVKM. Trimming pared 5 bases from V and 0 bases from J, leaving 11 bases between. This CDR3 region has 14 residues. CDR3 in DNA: TGTGCCAGCAGTGCTGCCGAGCCCTCCTACGAGCAGTACTTC. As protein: CASSAAEPSYEQYF. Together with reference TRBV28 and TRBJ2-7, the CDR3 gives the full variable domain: DVKVTQSSRYLVKRTGEKVFLECVQDMDHENMFWYRQDPGLGLRLIYFSYDVKMKEKGDIPEGYSVSREKKERFSLILESASTNQTSMYLCASSAAEPSYEQYFGPGTRLTVT.

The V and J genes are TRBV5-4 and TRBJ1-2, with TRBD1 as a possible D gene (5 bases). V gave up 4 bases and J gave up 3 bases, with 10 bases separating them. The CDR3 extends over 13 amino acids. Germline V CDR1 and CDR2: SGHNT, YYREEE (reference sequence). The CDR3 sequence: CASSGHLDYGYTF. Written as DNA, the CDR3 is TGTGCCAGCAGCGGACACTTGGACTATGGCTACACCTTC.

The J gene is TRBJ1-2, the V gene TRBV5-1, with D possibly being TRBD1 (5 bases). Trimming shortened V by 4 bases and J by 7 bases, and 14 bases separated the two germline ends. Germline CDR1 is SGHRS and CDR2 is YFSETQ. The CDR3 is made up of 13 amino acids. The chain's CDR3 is CASSRADGGGYTF. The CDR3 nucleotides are TGCGCCAGCAGCAGAGCAGACGGGGGTGGCTACACCTTC.

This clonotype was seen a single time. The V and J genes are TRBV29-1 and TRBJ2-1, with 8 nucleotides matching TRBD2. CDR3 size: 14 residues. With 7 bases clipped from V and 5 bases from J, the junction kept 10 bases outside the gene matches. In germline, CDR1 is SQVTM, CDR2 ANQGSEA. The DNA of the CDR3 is TGCAGCGCCTCCATAGCGGGAAGGAACAATGAGCAGTTCTTC. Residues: CSASIAGRNNEQFF.

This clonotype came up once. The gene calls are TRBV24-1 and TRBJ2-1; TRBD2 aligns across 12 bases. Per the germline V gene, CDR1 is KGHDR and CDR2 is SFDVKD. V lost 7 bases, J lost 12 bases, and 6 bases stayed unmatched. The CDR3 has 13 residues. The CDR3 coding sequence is TGTGCCACCAGACTAGCGGGAGGTGATGGGCAGTTCTTC. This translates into CATRLAGGDGQFF.

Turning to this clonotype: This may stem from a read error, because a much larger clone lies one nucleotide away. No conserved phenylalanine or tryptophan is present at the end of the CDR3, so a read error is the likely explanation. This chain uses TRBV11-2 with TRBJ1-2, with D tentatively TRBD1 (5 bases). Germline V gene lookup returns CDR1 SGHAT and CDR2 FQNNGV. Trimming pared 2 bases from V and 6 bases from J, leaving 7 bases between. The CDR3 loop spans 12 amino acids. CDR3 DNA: TGTGCCAGCAGCTTATTGACAGATGGCTACACCCTC. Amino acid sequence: CASSLLTDGYTL.

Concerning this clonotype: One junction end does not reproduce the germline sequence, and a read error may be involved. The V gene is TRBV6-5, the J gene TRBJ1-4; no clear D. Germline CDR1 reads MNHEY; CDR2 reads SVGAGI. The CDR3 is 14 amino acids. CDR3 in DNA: TGTTCCAGCAGCACAGATAGAACTAATGAAAAACTGTTTTTT. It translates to CSSSTDRTNEKLFF.